The text below deals with one T cell receptor beta chain. The data are from a study of T cell clonotyping in hematopoietic cell transplantation. Time point specified: recipient sample about 28 days before transplant, after cytoreduction. Measured with immunoSEQ multiplex PCR; TCRdb has only the in-frame clones, and not every one. Among roughly 29,000 clones listed, about 80% were seen once. The V gene's germline CDR1 is GTSNPN and CDR2 SVGIG (reference sequence). CDR3 length: 13 residues. Trimming took off 4 bases at V and 1 base at J, with 10 bases between the two ends. Here the sequenced sample was peripheral blood mononuclear cells, taken before stem cell transplant. The rearrangement joins TRBV30 to TRBJ1-1; D gene uncertain. This TCR was recovered from a woman in her thirties with chronic myeloid leukemia. Some clones in this sample may be carry-over from other donors' samples. CDR3 nucleotides: TGTGCCTGGATTCTGCCCGCGAACACTGAAGCTTTCTTT. It translates to CAWILPANTEAFF.